The clone carrying this T cell receptor beta chain was seen at least ten times. Its target is unknown. This specimen belongs to a study of T cells after yellow fever vaccination. TCRdb used MiXCR to reprocess the 5' RACE reads, holding one entry per CDR3 protein. The data hold some 97,000 distinct CDR3 sequences, with around 5.8% observed a single time. General study points: Among primary-vaccination clones, most reappeared after the booster, at 95% to 96% for CD4 and more than 85% for CD8.

This clonotype was obtained from a man between 18 and 29 years old who received the YFV17D yellow fever vaccine. Sample: CD8+ T cells sorted from PBMCs, taken 10 days after the yellow fever booster vaccination.

Written as DNA, the CDR3 is TGCGCCAGCAGTTCTGGACTAGCGGGACTCGAAGAGACCCAGTACTTC. Amino acid sequence: CASSSGLAGLEETQYF. The V and J genes are TRBV4-1 and TRBJ2-5, with 12 bases aligning to TRBD2. The germline V gene has CDR1 MGHRA and CDR2 YSYEKL. The CDR3 consists of 16 residues. V gave up 6 bases and J gave up 3 bases; unmatched junction bases: 8.